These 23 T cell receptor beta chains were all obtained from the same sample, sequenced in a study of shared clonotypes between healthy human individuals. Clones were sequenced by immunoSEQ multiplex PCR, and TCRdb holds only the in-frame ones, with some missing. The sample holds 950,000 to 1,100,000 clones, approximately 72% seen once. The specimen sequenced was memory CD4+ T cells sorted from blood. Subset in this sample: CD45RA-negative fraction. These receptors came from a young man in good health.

CDR3 nucleotides: TGTGCCAGTAGTGCTAATAGCGGGTACACAGATACGCAGTATTTT. This encodes CASSANSGYTDTQYF. This rearrangement joins TRBV19 to TRBJ2-3, with 7 bases identical to TRBD2. CDR3 length: 15 residues. Unmatched junction bases numbered 7, after V lost 5 bases and J lost 2 bases. The germline CDR1 and CDR2 sequences are LNHDA and SQIVND (reference sequence).

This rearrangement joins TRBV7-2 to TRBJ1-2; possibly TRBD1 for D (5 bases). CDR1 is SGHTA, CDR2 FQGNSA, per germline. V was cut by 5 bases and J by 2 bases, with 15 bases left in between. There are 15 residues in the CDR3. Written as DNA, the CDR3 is TGTGCCAGCAGCGTGACCGCAGGGTCCAACTATGGCTACACCTTC. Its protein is CASSVTAGSNYGYTF.

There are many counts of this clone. The CDR3 DNA reads TGCGCCAGCAGCGAAAGATCGGGACTAGCGGAAACCTACGAGCAGTACTTC. Amino acids: CASSERSGLAETYEQYF. This chain connects TRBV10-2 to TRBJ2-7; 11 positions match TRBD2. The CDR3 has 17 residues. Trimming took 6 bases from V and 2 from J; bases not matched to a gene: 12. Germline values: CDR1 WSHSY, CDR2 SAAADI.

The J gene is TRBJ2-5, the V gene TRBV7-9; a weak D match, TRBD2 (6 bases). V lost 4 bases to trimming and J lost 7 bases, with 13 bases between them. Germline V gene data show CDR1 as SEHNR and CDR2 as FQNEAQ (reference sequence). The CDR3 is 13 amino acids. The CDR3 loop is CASSSNSGGTQYF. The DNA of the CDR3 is TGTGCCAGCAGCTCGAATTCCGGGGGGACCCAGTACTTC.

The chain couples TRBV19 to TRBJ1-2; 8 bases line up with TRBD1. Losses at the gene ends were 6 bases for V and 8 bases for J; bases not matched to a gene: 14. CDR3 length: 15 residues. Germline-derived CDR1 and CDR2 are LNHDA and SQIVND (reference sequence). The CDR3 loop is CASSLGQGPVGGYTF. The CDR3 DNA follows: TGTGCCAGTAGCCTCGGACAGGGTCCGGTTGGGGGCTACACCTTC. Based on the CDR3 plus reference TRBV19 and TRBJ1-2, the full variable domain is DGGITQSPKYLFRKEGQNVTLSCEQNLNHDAMYWYRQDPGQGLRLIYYSQIVNDFQKGDIAEGYSVSREKKESFPLTVTSAQKNPTAFYLCASSLGQGPVGGYTFGSGTRLTVV.

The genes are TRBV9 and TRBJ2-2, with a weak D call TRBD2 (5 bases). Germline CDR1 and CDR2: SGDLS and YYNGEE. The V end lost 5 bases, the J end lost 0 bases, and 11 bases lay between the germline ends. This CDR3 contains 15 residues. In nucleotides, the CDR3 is TGTGCCAGCAGGGGGAGCCTCGCGAACACCGGGGAGCTGTTTTTT. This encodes CASRGSLANTGELFF.

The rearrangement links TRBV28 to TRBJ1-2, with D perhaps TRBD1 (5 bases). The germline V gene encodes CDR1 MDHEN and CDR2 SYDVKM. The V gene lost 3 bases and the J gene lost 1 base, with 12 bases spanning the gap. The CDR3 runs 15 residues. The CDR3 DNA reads TGTGCCAGCAGTTTGGGCAGGGCCCTTAACTATGGCTACACCTTC. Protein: CASSLGRALNYGYTF.

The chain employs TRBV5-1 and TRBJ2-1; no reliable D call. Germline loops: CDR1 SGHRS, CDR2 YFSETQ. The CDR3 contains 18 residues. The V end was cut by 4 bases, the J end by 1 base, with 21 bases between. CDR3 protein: CASSEWGETGVSYNEQFF. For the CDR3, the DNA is TGCGCCAGCAGCGAATGGGGTGAAACTGGAGTTTCCTACAATGAGCAGTTCTTC.

CDR3 sequence: CASSIWEGETQYF. The CDR3 DNA sequence: TGTGCCAGTAGTATATGGGAGGGAGAGACCCAGTACTTC. The J gene is TRBJ2-5, the V gene TRBV19, with TRBD2 matching over 7 bases. The V gene end was trimmed by 2 bases and the J gene end by 4 bases; junction bases not matched to a gene: 1. The CDR3 extends over 13 amino acids. The germline V gene has CDR1 LNHDA and CDR2 SQIVND (reference sequence).

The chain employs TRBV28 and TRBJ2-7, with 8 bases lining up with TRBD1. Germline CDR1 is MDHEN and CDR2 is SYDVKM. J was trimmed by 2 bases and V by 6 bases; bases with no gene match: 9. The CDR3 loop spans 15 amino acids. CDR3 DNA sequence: TGTGCCAGCAGCATCGGACAGGGTAAAACCTACGAGCAGTACTTC. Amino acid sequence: CASSIGQGKTYEQYF. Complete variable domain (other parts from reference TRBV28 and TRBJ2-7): DVKVTQSSRYLVKRTGEKVFLECVQDMDHENMFWYRQDPGLGLRLIYFSYDVKMKEKGDIPEGYSVSREKKERFSLILESASTNQTSMYLCASSIGQGKTYEQYFGPGTRLTVT.

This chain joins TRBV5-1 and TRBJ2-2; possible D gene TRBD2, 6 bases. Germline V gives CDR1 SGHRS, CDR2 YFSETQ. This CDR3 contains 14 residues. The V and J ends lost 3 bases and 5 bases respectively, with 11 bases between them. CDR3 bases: TGCGCCAGCAGCTCCCCTGGGGGGACCGGGGAGCTGTTTTTT. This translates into CASSSPGGTGELFF. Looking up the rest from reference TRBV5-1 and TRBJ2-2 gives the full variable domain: KAGVTQTPRYLIKTRGQQVTLSCSPISGHRSVSWYQQTPGQGLQFLFEYFSETQRNKGNFPGRFSGRQFSNSRSEMNVSTLELGDSALYLCASSSPGGTGELFFGEGSRLTVL.

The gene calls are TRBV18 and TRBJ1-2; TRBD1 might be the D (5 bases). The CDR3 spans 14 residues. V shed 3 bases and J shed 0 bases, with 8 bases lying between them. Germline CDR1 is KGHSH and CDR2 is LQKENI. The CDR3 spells CASSPPGANYGYTF. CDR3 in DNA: TGTGCCAGCTCACCGCCGGGGGCTAACTATGGCTACACCTTC.

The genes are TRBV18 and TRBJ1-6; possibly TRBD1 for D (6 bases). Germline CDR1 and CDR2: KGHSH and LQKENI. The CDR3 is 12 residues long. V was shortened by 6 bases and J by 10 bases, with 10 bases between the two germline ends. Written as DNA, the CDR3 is TGTGCCAGCTCTACAGGGAAGTCACCCCTCCACTTT. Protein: CASSTGKSPLHF.

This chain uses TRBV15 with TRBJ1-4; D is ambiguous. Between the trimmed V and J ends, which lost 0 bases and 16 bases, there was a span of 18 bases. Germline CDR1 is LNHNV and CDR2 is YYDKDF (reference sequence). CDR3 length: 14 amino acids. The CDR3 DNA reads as TGTGCCACCAGCAGAGAGTCGCTAGAGGGAAACCGGTTTTTT. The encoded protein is CATSRESLEGNRFF.

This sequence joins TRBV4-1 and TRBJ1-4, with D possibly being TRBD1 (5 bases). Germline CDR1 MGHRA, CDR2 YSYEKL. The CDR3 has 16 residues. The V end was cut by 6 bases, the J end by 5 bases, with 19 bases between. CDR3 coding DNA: TGCGCCAGCAGTCAAACCCCATTGGGGCTCAATGAAAAACTGTTTTTT. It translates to CASSQTPLGLNEKLFF.

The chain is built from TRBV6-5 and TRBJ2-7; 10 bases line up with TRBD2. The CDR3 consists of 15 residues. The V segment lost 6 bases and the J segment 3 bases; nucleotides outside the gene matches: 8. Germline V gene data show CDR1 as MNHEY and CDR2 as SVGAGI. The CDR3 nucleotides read TGTGCCAGCAGCGTCCTAGCGGGAGCCAACTACGAGCAGTACTTC. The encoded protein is CASSVLAGANYEQYF.

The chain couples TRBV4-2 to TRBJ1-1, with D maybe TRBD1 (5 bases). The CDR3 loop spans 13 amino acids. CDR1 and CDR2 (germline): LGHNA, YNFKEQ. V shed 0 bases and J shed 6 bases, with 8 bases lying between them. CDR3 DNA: TGTGCCAGCAGCCAAGATTGGGGCGCTGAAGCTTTCTTT. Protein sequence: CASSQDWGAEAFF.

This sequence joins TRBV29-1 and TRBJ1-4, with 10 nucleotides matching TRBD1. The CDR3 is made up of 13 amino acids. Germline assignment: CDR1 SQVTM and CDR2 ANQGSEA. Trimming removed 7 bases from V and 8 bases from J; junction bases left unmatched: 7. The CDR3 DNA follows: TGCAGCGGGCGGACAGGGGGGAACGAAAAACTGTTTTTT. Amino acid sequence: CSGRTGGNEKLFF.

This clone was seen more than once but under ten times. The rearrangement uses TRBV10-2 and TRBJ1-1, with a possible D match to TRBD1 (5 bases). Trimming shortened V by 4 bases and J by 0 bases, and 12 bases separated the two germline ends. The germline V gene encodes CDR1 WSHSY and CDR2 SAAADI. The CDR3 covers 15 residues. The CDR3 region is CASSGTQSMNTEAFF. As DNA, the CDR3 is TGCGCCAGCAGTGGGACACAGAGTATGAACACTGAAGCTTTCTTT.

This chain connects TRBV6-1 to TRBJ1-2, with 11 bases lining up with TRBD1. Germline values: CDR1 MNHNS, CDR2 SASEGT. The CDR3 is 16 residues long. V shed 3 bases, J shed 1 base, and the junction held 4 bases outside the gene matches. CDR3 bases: TGTGCCAGCAGTGACGGGACAGGGGGGATTAACTATGGCTACACCTTC. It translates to CASSDGTGGINYGYTF.

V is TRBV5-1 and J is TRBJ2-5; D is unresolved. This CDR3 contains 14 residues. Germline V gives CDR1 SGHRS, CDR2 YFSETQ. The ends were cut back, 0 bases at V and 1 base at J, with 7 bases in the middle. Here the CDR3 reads CASSLVGVQETQYF. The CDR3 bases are TGCGCCAGCAGCTTGGTTGGTGTCCAAGAGACCCAGTACTTC.

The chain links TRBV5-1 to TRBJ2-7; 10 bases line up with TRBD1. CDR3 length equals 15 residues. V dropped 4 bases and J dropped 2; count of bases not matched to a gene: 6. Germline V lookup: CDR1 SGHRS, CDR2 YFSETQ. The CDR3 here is CASSPRQGAAYEQYF. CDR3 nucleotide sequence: TGCGCCAGCAGCCCAAGACAGGGGGCCGCCTACGAGCAGTACTTC. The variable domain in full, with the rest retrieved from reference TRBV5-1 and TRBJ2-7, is KAGVTQTPRYLIKTRGQQVTLSCSPISGHRSVSWYQQTPGQGLQFLFEYFSETQRNKGNFPGRFSGRQFSNSRSEMNVSTLELGDSALYLCASSPRQGAAYEQYFGPGTRLTVT.

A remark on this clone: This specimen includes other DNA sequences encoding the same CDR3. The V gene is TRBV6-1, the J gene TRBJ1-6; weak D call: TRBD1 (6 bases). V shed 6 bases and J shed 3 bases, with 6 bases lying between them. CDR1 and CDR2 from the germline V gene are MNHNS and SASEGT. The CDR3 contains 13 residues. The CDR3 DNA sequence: TGTGCCAGCAGGGACAGCTATAATTCACCCCTCCACTTT. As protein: CASRDSYNSPLHF.